These 11 T cell receptor beta chains share one sample of origin, sequenced in a study of shared clonotypes between healthy human individuals. TCRdb's copy holds only in-frame clones and misses some; the assay was immunoSEQ multiplex PCR. The sample has 2 million to 2.5 million clones, under 97% seen once. The sequenced material came from naive CD4+ T cells sorted from blood. As to subset: CD45RA+ positively selected. Source of these receptors: a man younger than 35 in good health.

The V gene is TRBV7-3, the J gene TRBJ2-5; TRBD2 matches 14 bases. The CDR3 sequence is 19 residues long. Germline assignment: CDR1 SGHTA and CDR2 FQGTGA. Unmatched junction bases numbered 12, after V lost 1 base and J lost 5 bases. The CDR3, as DNA: TGTGCCAGCAGCTTAATCGGGCCGACTAGCGGGGGGGCCAGGGAGACCCAGTACTTC. Translating gives CASSLIGPTSGGARETQYF.

V usage is TRBV30 and J usage is TRBJ2-1, with 8 positions matching TRBD2. CDR3 length: 14 residues. Germline CDR1 and CDR2: GTSNPN and SVGIG (reference sequence). The junction had 7 bases not matched to a gene; V was cut back by 3 bases and J by 6 bases. The DNA of the CDR3 is TGTGCCTGGAGCCACCCCGGGACTAGCAATGAGCAGTTCTTC. Amino acid sequence: CAWSHPGTSNEQFF.

J is TRBJ1-6 and V is TRBV7-8; D is unresolved. V was cut by 5 bases and J by 7 bases, with 9 bases left in between. In germline, CDR1 is SGHVS, CDR2 FQNEAQ. This CDR3 is 13 amino acids long. CDR3 in DNA: TGTGCCAGCAGCATCGGGAACAATTCACCCCTCCACTTT. Protein product: CASSIGNNSPLHF. Full variable domain (rest looked up from reference TRBV7-8 and TRBJ1-6): GAGVSQSPRYKVAKRGQDVALRCDPISGHVSLFWYQQALGQGPEFLTYFQNEAQLDKSGLPSDRFFAERPEGSVSTLKIQRTQQEDSAVYLCASSIGNNSPLHFGNGTRLTVT.

V usage is TRBV10-2 and J usage is TRBJ1-2; possible D gene TRBD1, 5 bases. V lost 2 bases and J 4 bases, leaving 11 bases between the germline ends. CDR3 length: 14 amino acids. CDR1 is WSHSY and CDR2 is SAAADI in the germline V gene. This chain's CDR3 is CASSETGPGYGYTF. In DNA form, the CDR3 reads TGCGCCAGCAGTGAGACGGGGCCGGGCTATGGCTACACCTTC.

This clone was found once. Other DNA sequences in this sample translate to the same CDR3. The chain employs TRBV5-4 and TRBJ2-1, with D tentatively TRBD1 (5 bases). V dropped 0 bases and J dropped 5 bases, with 9 bases sitting between them. This CDR3 is built from 14 residues. Germline CDR1 reads SGHNT; CDR2 reads YYREEE (reference sequence). The chain's CDR3 is CASSLEQGNNEQFF. Here the CDR3 DNA reads TGTGCCAGCAGCTTGGAGCAGGGAAACAATGAGCAGTTCTTC.

Only a few counts were recorded for this clone. The rearrangement links TRBV2 to TRBJ2-5, with D tentatively TRBD1 (6 bases). Germline CDR1 is SNHLY and CDR2 is FYNNEI. V lost 1 base, J lost 11 bases, and 11 bases lay in between. This CDR3 is built from 12 residues. CDR3 protein: CASSEVTGQQYF. In DNA, the CDR3 is TGTGCCAGCAGTGAAGTGACAGGTCAGCAGTACTTC.

This chain joins TRBV30 and TRBJ2-2, with D unresolved. This CDR3 is 12 amino acids long. V lost 4 bases and J lost 4, with 7 bases in between. Looked up from germline, CDR1 is GTSNPN and CDR2 is SVGIG (reference sequence). The CDR3 DNA sequence: TGTGCCTGGAACGGGCTCACCGGGGAGCTGTTTTTT. As protein: CAWNGLTGELFF.

As regards this clone: Its ends do not fully match the called genes, so a read error is possible. The chain uses TRBV5-6 and TRBJ2-1, with 8 positions matching TRBD2. This CDR3 is built from 12 residues. CDR1 and CDR2 (germline): SGHDT, YYEEEE. The CDR3 region has the DNA TGTGCCAGCAGCTTGATGACTAGCGTAAGCCTCTTC. Translation: CASSLMTSVSLF.

V usage is TRBV5-1 and J usage is TRBJ2-2; possibly TRBD1 for D (6 bases). The V gene's germline CDR1 is SGHRS and CDR2 YFSETQ. The CDR3 sequence is 16 residues long. V was trimmed by 1 base and J by 4 bases, leaving 14 bases between them. CDR3 protein: CASSLLRGTGTGELFF. The CDR3 region has the DNA TGCGCCAGCAGCTTGCTGAGGGGGACGGGCACCGGGGAGCTGTTTTTT.

The chain joins TRBV6-1 to TRBJ2-5, with TRBD2 matching over 8 bases. This CDR3 comprises 13 residues. CDR1 is MNHNS and CDR2 is SASEGT in the germline V gene. J gave up 4 bases and V 8 bases, and 6 bases lay outside the gene matches. This CDR3 is CASGSGRGETQYF. The CDR3 DNA reads TGTGCCAGCGGAAGCGGGAGAGGAGAGACCCAGTACTTC.

The CDR3 DNA follows: TGTGCCTGCCTTCCTCGGGACAGGGAGTTGAGCTCCTATAATTCACCCCTCCACTTT. Protein product: CACLPRDRELSSYNSPLHF. The chain employs TRBV30 and TRBJ1-6; 9 bases agree with TRBD1. The CDR3 spans 19 residues. Per the germline V gene, CDR1 is GTSNPN and CDR2 is SVGIG (reference sequence). V was clipped by 6 bases and J by 0 bases; unmatched bases: 15.